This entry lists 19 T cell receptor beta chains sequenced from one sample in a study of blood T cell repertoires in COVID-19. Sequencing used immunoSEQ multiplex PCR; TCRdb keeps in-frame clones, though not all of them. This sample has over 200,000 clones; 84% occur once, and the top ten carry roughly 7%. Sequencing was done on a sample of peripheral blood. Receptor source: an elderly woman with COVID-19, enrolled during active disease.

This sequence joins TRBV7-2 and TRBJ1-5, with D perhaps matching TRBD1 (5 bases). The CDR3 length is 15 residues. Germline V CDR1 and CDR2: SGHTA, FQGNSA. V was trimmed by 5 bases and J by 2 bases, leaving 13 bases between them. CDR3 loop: CASSGGVQGNQPQHF. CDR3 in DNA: TGTGCCAGCAGCGGGGGGGTACAGGGCAATCAGCCCCAGCATTTT. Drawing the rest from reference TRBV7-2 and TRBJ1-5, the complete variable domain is GAGVSQSPSNKVTEKGKDVELRCDPISGHTALYWYRQSLGQGLEFLIYFQGNSAPDKSGLPSDRFSAERTGGSVSTLTIQRTQQEDSAVYLCASSGGVQGNQPQHFGDGTRLSIL.

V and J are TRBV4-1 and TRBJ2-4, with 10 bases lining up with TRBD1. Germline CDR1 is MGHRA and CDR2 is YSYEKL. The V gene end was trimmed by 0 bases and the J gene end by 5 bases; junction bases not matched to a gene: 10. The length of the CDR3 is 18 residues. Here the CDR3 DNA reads TGCGCCAGCAGCCAAGAAGGGACAGGGGCCTCTGGGGAAAACATTCAGTACTTC. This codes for CASSQEGTGASGENIQYF.

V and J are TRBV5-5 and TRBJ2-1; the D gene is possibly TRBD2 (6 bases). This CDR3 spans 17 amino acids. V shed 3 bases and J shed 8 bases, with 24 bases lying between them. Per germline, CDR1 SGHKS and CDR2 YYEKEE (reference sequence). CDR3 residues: CASSSPGDTRHGDEQFF. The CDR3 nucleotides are TGTGCCAGCAGCTCGCCGGGGGATACCCGACACGGCGATGAGCAGTTCTTC.

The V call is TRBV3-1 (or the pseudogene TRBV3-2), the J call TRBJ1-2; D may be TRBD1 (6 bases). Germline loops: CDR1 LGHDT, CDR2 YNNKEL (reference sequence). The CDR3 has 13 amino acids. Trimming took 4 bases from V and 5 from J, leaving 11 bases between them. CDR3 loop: CASSPDRIYGYTF. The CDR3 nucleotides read TGTGCCAGCAGCCCCGACAGGATTTATGGCTACACCTTC.

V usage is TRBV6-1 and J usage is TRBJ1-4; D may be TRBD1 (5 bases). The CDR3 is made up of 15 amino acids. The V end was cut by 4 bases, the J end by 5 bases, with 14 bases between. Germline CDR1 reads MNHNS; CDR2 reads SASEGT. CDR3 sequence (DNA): TGTGCCAGCAGTGTAGCCGGGACTTACAATGAAAAACTGTTTTTT. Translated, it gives CASSVAGTYNEKLFF.

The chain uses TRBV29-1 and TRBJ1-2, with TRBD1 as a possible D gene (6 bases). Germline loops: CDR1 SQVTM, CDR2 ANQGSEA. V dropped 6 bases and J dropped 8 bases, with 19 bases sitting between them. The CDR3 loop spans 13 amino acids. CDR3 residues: CSVQDRNRVGYTF. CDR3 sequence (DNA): TGCAGCGTCCAGGACCGTAACAGGGTGGGCTACACCTTC.

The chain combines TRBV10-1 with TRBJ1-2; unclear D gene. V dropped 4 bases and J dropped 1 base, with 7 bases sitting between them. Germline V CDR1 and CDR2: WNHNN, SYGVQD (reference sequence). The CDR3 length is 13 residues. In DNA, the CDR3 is TGCGCCAGCAGTGCGGGGATTAACTATGGCTACACCTTC. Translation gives CASSAGINYGYTF.

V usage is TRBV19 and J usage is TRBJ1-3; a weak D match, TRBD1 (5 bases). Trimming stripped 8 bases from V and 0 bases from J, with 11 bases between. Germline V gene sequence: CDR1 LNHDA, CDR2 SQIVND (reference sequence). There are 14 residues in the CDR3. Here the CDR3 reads CASRGGGSGNTIYF. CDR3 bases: TGTGCCAGTCGAGGCGGGGGCTCTGGAAACACCATATATTTT.

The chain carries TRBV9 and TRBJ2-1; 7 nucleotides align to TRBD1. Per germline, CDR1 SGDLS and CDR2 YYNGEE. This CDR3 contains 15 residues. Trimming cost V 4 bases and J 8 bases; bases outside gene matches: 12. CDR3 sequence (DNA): TGTGCCAGCAGCTCACTGGGACAGCTCCAGGATGAGCAGTTCTTC. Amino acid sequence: CASSSLGQLQDEQFF.

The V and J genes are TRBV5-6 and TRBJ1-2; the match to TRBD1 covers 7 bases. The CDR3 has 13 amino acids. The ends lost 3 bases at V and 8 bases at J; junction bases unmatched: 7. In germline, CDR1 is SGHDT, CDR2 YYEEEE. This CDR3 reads CASSSATGDGYTF. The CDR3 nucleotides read TGTGCCAGCAGCTCGGCAACAGGGGACGGCTACACCTTC.

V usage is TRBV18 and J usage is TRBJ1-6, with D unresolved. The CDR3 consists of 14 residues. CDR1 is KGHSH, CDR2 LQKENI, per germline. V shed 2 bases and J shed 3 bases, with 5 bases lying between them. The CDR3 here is CASSPGSYNSPLHF. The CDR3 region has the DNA TGTGCCAGCTCACCAGGGAGCTATAATTCACCCCTCCACTTT.

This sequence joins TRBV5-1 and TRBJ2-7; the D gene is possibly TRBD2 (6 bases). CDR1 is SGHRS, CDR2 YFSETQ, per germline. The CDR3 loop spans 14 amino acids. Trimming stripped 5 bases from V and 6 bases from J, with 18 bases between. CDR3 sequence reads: CASRLVGGKAEQYF. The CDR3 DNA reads TGCGCCAGCAGACTGGTTGGCGGGAAGGCCGAGCAGTACTTC.

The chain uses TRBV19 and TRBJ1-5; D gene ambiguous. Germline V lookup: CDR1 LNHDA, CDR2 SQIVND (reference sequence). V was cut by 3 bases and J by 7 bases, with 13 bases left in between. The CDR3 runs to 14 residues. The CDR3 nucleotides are TGTGCCAGTAGTATCGAGGGTCAGGTACAGCCCCAGCATTTT. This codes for CASSIEGQVQPQHF.

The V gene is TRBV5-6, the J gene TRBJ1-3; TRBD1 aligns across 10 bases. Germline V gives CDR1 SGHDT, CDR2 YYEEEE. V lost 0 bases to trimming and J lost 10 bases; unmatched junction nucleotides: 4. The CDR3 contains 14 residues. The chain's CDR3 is CASSLAGQGFTIYF. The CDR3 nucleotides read TGTGCCAGCAGCTTGGCGGGACAGGGGTTTACCATATATTTT.

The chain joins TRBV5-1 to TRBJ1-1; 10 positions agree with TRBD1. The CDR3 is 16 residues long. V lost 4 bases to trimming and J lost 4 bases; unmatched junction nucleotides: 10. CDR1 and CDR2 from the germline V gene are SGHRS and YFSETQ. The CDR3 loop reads CASSNRQGASGTEAFF. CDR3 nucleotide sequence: TGCGCCAGCAGCAACCGACAGGGGGCTTCTGGCACTGAAGCTTTCTTT.

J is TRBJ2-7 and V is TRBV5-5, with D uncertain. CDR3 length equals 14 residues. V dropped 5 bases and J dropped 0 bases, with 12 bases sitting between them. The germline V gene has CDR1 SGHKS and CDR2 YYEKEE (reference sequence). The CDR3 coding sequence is TGTGCCAGCAGTCCATCGATGGCCTCCTACGAGCAGTACTTC. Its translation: CASSPSMASYEQYF.

This chain's CDR3 is CASSLTPDSNQPQHF. For the CDR3, the DNA is TGTGCCAGCAGCTTAACCCCAGATAGCAATCAGCCCCAGCATTTT. The chain joins TRBV7-2 to TRBJ1-5; D is unresolved. CDR1 SGHTA and CDR2 FQGNSA come from the germline V gene. The CDR3 is 15 amino acids. Deletions cut 2 bases from V and 0 bases from J, with 8 bases between.

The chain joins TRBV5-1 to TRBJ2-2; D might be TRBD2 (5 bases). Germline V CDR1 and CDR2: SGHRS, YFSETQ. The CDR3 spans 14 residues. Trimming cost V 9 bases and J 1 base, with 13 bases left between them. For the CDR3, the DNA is TGCGCCACCGCGATGGCGGGGAACACCGGGGAGCTGTTTTTT. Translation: CATAMAGNTGELFF.

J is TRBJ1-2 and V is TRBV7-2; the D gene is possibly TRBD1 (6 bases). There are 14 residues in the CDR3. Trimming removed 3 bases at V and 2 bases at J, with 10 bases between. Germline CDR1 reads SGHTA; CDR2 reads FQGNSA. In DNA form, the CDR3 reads TGTGCCAGCAGCTTCATAGGACAGAACTATGGCTACACCTTC. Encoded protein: CASSFIGQNYGYTF.